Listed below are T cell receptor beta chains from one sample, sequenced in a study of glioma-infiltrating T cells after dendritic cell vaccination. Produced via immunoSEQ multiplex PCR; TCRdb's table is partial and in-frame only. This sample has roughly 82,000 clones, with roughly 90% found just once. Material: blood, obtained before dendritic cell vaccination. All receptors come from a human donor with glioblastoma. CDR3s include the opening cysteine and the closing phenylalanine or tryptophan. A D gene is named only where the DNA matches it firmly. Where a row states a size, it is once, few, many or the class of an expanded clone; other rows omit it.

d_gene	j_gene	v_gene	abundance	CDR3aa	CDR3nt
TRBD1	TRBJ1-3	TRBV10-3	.	CAIRSQRQGDTIYF	TGTGCCATCAGGTCCCAGAGACAGGGGGACACCATATATTTT
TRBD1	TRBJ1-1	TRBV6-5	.	CASSRQGATEAFF	TGTGCCAGCAGCCGACAGGGGGCCACTGAAGCTTTCTTT
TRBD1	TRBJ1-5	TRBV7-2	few	CASSLAKWDSVYGAQHF	TGTGCCAGCAGCTTAGCGAAATGGGACAGTGTTTATGGAGCCCAGCATTTT
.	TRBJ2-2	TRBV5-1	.	CASSLTGDGGELFF	TGCGCCAGCAGCTTGACAGGAGACGGCGGGGAGCTGTTTTTT
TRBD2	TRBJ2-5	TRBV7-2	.	CASSLTSGQETQYF	TGTGCCAGCAGCCTCACTAGCGGGCAAGAGACCCAGTACTTC
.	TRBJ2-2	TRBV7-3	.	CASSLRLGVTGELFF	TGTGCCAGCAGCCTAAGACTAGGGGTCACCGGGGAGCTGTTTTTT
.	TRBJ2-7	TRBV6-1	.	CASSSPEQYF	TGTGCCAGCAGTTCTCCGGAGCAGTACTTC
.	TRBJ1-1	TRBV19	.	CASSIALQGINTEAFF	TGTGCCAGTAGTATAGCCCTTCAGGGAATCAACACTGAAGCTTTCTTT
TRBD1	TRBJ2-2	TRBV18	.	CASSKGQENTGELFF	TGTGCCAGCTCAAAGGGACAGGAGAACACCGGGGAGCTGTTTTTT
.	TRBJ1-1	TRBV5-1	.	CASRLGGGGEAFF	TGCGCCAGCAGATTAGGGGGTGGGGGTGAAGCTTTCTTT
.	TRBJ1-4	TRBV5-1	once	CASSRGGLTNEKLFF	TGCGCCAGCAGCCGGGGGGGTCTAACTAATGAAAAACTGTTTTTT
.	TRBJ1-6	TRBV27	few	CASSSTGPGVGNSPLHF	TGTGCCAGCAGTAGTACCGGGCCAGGGGTCGGTAATTCACCCCTCCACTTT
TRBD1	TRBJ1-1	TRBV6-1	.	CASSEGQGRWNTEAFF	TGTGCCAGCAGTGAAGGACAGGGCCGATGGAACACTGAAGCTTTCTTT
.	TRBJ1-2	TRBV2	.	CASSEGLSNYGYTF	TGTGCCAGCAGTGAGGGCCTTTCTAACTATGGCTACACCTTC
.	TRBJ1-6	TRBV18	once	CASSPVSGVDSPLHF	TGTGCCAGCTCACCGGTGTCAGGGGTGGATTCCCCCCTCCACTTT
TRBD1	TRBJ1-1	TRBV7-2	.	CASSPSATGGTEAFF	TGTGCCAGCAGCCCCTCGGCGACAGGGGGCACTGAAGCTTTCTTT
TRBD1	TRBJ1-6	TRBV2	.	CASSVGRDSNSPLHF	TGTGCCAGCAGTGTAGGCCGGGACAGTAATTCACCCCTCCACTTT
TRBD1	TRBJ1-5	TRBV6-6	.	CASIPGQGANNQPQHF	TGTGCCAGCATACCGGGACAGGGGGCAAACAATCAGCCCCAGCATTTT
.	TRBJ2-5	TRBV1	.	CTSSQALAGGPKTQYF	TGCACCAGCAGCCAAGCCCTAGCGGGAGGGCCGAAGACCCAGTACTTC
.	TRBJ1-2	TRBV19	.	CASSIVQSGYTF	TGTGCCAGTAGTATAGTACAATCCGGCTACACCTTC
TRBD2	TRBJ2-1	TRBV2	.	CASSPTSGRGGEQFF	TGTGCCAGCAGTCCCACTAGCGGGAGGGGAGGGGAGCAGTTCTTC
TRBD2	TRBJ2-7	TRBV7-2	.	CASSLTSGAYEQYF	TGTGCCAGCAGCTTGACTAGCGGAGCCTACGAGCAGTACTTC
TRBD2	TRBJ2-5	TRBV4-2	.	CASSQLAGGPETQYF	TGTGCCAGCAGCCAACTAGCGGGGGGGCCAGAGACCCAGTACTTC
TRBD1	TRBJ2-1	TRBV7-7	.	CASSSDRGGEQFF	TGTGCTAGCAGTTCGGACAGGGGCGGTGAGCAGTTCTTC
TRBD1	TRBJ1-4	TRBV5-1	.	CASSFGQGRSTNEKLFF	TGCGCCAGCAGCTTCGGACAGGGGCGCTCAACTAATGAAAAACTGTTTTTT
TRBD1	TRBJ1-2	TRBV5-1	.	CASSFGAGGTNYGYTF	TGCGCCAGCAGCTTTGGGGCAGGGGGAACGAACTATGGCTACACCTTC
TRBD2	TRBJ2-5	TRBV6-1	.	CASSEGGFGGGGTQYF	TGTGCCAGCAGTGAGGGGGGGTTCGGAGGAGGAGGGACCCAGTACTTC
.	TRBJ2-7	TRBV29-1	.	CSVEDLLSYEQYF	TGCAGCGTTGAAGATCTTCTGAGCTACGAGCAGTACTTC
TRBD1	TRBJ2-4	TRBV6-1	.	CASSDLDRGAKNIQYF	TGTGCCAGCAGTGACTTAGACAGGGGGGCCAAAAACATTCAGTACTTC
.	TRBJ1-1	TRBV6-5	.	CASSWSQGQMNTEAFF	TGTGCCAGCAGTTGGTCCCAGGGGCAAATGAACACTGAAGCTTTCTTT
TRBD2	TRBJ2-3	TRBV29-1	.	CSVAPGLAGDTQYF	TGCAGCGTTGCCCCGGGACTAGCGGGAGATACGCAGTATTTT
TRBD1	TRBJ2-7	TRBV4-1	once	CASSQDRDRESEQYF	TGCGCCAGCAGCCAAGACCGGGACAGGGAGTCCGAGCAGTACTTC
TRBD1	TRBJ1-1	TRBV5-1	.	CASSEQGVHTEAFF	TGCGCCAGCAGCGAACAGGGGGTACACACTGAAGCTTTCTTT
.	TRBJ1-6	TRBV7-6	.	CATGSVNSPLHF	TGTGCCACCGGAAGCGTTAATTCCCCCCTCCACTTT
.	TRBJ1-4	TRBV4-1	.	CASSQSGGAQSEKLFF	TGCGCCAGCAGCCAGTCTGGGGGGGCGCAAAGCGAAAAACTGTTTTTT
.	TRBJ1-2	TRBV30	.	CAWSVMGQVGYTF	TGTGCCTGGAGTGTAATGGGACAAGTAGGCTACACCTTC
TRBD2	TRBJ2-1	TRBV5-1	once	CASSLEPSGGVNEQFF	TGCGCCAGCAGCTTGGAGCCTAGCGGGGGGGTCAATGAGCAGTTCTTC
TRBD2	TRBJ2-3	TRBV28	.	CASSLTSPDRWASTDTQYF	TGTGCCAGCAGTCTGACTAGCCCGGATCGGTGGGCAAGCACAGATACGCAGTATTTT
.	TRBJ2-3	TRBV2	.	CASSEGGTSTDTQYF	TGTGCCAGCAGTGAAGGCGGGACTAGCACAGATACGCAGTATTTT
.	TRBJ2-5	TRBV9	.	CASSVGVAAIAGETQYF	TGTGCCAGCAGCGTAGGGGTAGCGGCCATTGCCGGGGAGACCCAGTACTTC
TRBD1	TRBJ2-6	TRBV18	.	CASSLGSGTGSSGANVLTF	TGTGCCAGCTCACTTGGCTCCGGGACAGGGAGCTCTGGGGCCAACGTCCTGACTTTC